This TCR beta chain was captured by sequencing in a study of T cell repertoires in cytomegalovirus infection. This clonotype was counted only a few times. Its matching antigen is unknown. General observations from the study: Cumulative public TCR beta family frequency identified CMV carriers with the relevant HLA.

TCRdb fed the reads into MiXCR, producing one record per CDR3 protein. The sample holds about 210,000 distinct CDR3 sequences, under 8.5% seen once. This receptor was obtained from a human donor in good health (CMV status not recorded). Some clones in this sample may be carry-over from other donors' samples. The sample taken for sequencing was PBMCs.

The CDR3 DNA is TGTGCCAGCAGCCCGCCCCTAGGGTCCTACGAGCAGTACTTC. This gives the protein CASSPPLGSYEQYF. The V call is TRBV14, the J call TRBJ2-7; no reliable D call. The CDR3 contains 14 residues. Germline CDR1 is SGHDN and CDR2 is FVKESK. The germline V and J ends were trimmed by 4 bases and 1 base, with 11 bases remaining between them.